This section outlines one T cell receptor (beta chain) sequence together with its context. Its antigen is unidentified. PBMCs provided sorted CD4+ and CD8+ T cells. The entry originates in a study of CD8+ T cells in alopecia areata. Study observations and caveats: Greater clonality was observed in lesional scalp samples, especially alopecia totalis/universalis, versus normal scalp.

In each case, RNA was isolated and then reverse transcribed into cDNA as the sequencing template. Here immunoSEQ multiplex PCR was the method, and the copy in TCRdb shows in-frame clones only, minus some. The sample comprises approximately 120,000 clones, about 50% of which are singletons, and over 9.5% rests with the top ten. The CDR3 is made up of 14 amino acids. The germline V gene encodes CDR1 MDHEN and CDR2 SYDVKM. V was cut by 8 bases and J by 5 bases, with 18 bases left in between. This chain joins TRBV28 and TRBJ1-1; no reliable D call. The sequence was collected from a human donor with alopecia areata. Input material: NKG2D-low CD8+ T cells sorted from blood. In DNA form, the CDR3 reads TGTGCCAGCCTTCCTGAGCGGTGGGAAACTGAAGCTTTCTTT. Its protein is CASLPERWETEAFF.